The next 31 T cell receptor beta chains were all read from a single sample in a study of immune evolution from preneoplasia to lung adenocarcinoma. Sequenced by immunoSEQ multiplex PCR; TCRdb stores in-frame clones only, minus some. The sample has tens of thousands of clones, about 74% seen once. The specimen sequenced was FFPE invasive lung adenocarcinoma tissue. These receptor sequences come from a person in their sixties or seventies with lung adenocarcinoma.

The V gene is TRBV4-1, the J gene TRBJ2-1; 16 nucleotides line up with TRBD2. The CDR3 is made up of 20 amino acids. V trimming: 1 base; J trimming: 4 bases; junction bases outside the gene matches: 10. The germline V gene encodes CDR1 MGHRA and CDR2 YSYEKL. CDR3 DNA: TGCGCCAGCAGCCAAGGAACGGGGGGACTAGCGGGAGGGTTATACAATGAGCAGTTCTTC. Amino acids: CASSQGTGGLAGGLYNEQFF.

This sequence joins TRBV11-2 and TRBJ2-5; D is undetermined. This CDR3 is 16 amino acids long. Between the trimmed V and J ends, which lost 1 base and 4 bases, there was a span of 16 bases. From germline, CDR1 is SGHAT and CDR2 FQNNGV. Here the CDR3 reads CASSLGSFSVAETQYF. The CDR3 bases are TGTGCCAGCAGCTTAGGGTCCTTTAGTGTAGCAGAGACCCAGTACTTC.

V is TRBV19 and J is TRBJ1-3; D is undetermined. Between the trimmed V and J ends, which lost 3 bases and 0 bases, there was a span of 3 bases. The CDR3 runs to 13 residues. The germline V gene has CDR1 LNHDA and CDR2 SQIVND (reference sequence). The CDR3 DNA reads as TGTGCCAGTAGTATGAGCTCTGGAAACACCATATATTTT. It is translated as CASSMSSGNTIYF.

This clone was observed a handful of times. The chain recombines TRBV6-1 with TRBJ2-1; 10 bases are a match to TRBD1. Germline V gives CDR1 MNHNS, CDR2 SASEGT. CDR3 length: 13 amino acids. V shed 6 bases, J shed 10 bases, and the junction held 6 bases outside the gene matches. CDR3 region: CASRGTGVGEQFF. Written as DNA, the CDR3 is TGTGCCAGCAGAGGGACAGGGGTAGGGGAGCAGTTCTTC.

The rearrangement joins TRBV7-6 to TRBJ2-7; perhaps TRBD1 as D (6 bases). Trimming took off 2 bases at V and 0 bases at J, with 14 bases between the two ends. Germline V gene lookup returns CDR1 SGHVS and CDR2 FNYEAQ. This CDR3 is built from 16 residues. CDR3 nucleotides: TGTGCCAGCAGCTTATTCCCCAGGGGACGCTCCTACGAGCAGTACTTC. It specifies CASSLFPRGRSYEQYF.

This clone was counted once. The rearrangement uses TRBV9 and TRBJ1-3; D gene ambiguous. CDR3 length: 16 amino acids. V was pared by 4 bases and J by 0 bases, with 14 bases between. The germline V gene has CDR1 SGDLS and CDR2 YYNGEE. The CDR3 protein is CASSPLTPSSGNTIYF. CDR3 in DNA: TGTGCCAGCAGCCCTCTGACACCCAGCTCTGGAAACACCATATATTTT. Based on the CDR3 plus reference TRBV9 and TRBJ1-3, the full variable domain is DSGVTQTPKHLITATGQRVTLRCSPRSGDLSVYWYQQSLDQGLQFLIQYYNGEERAKGNILERFSAQQFPDLHSELNLSSLELGDSALYFCASSPLTPSSGNTIYFGEGSWLTVV.

V and J are TRBV28 and TRBJ1-1, with a tentative D call TRBD1 (5 bases). This CDR3 region has 15 residues. Germline assignment: CDR1 MDHEN and CDR2 SYDVKM. The V and J ends lost 5 bases and 8 bases respectively, with 21 bases between them. DNA of the CDR3: TGTGCCAGCAGTGGTTGGGATGGGGGGGGTATCGAAGCTTTCTTT. This codes for CASSGWDGGGIEAFF.

This clone was seen only a few times. The chain combines TRBV5-6 with TRBJ2-5; D remains ambiguous. CDR1 SGHDT and CDR2 YYEEEE come from the germline V gene. CDR3 length equals 10 residues. V gave up 4 bases and J gave up 6 bases, with 4 bases separating them. CDR3 protein: CASSGQTQYF. The CDR3 bases are TGTGCCAGCAGCGGGCAGACCCAGTACTTC.

The chain couples TRBV2 to TRBJ1-1, with no clear D. The CDR3 runs to 12 residues. CDR1 and CDR2 from the germline V gene are SNHLY and FYNNEI. Trimming took 5 bases from V and 6 from J, leaving 10 bases between them. In nucleotides, the CDR3 is TGTGCCAGCAGTTGGGTGTTGTCTGAAGCTTTCTTT. Its translation: CASSWVLSEAFF.

The chain recombines TRBV9 with TRBJ2-5, with D tentatively TRBD2 (5 bases). The ends were cut back, 5 bases at V and 4 bases at J, with 15 bases in the middle. The length of the CDR3 is 14 residues. Germline CDR1 and CDR2: SGDLS and YYNGEE. For the CDR3, the DNA is TGTGCCAGCAGTGACGCCGGACGGGGAGAGACCCAGTACTTC. Translating it yields CASSDAGRGETQYF.

The V call is TRBV29-1, the J call TRBJ2-7; D not certain. The germline CDR1 and CDR2 sequences are SQVTM and ANQGSEA. Trimming removed 5 bases at V and 7 bases at J, with 12 bases between. This CDR3 has 11 amino acids. Here the CDR3 reads CSVLTLGEQYF. DNA of the CDR3: TGCAGCGTTTTAACGTTGGGGGAGCAGTACTTC.

V is TRBV7-2 and J is TRBJ1-5; TRBD1 matches at 9 bases. The CDR3 runs 15 residues. Germline assignment: CDR1 SGHTA and CDR2 FQGNSA. The junction had 8 bases not matched to a gene; V was cut back by 5 bases and J by 6 bases. CDR3 sequence reads: CASSTQTGGLQPQHF. In DNA, the CDR3 is TGTGCCAGCAGCACTCAGACAGGGGGTCTTCAGCCCCAGCATTTT.

This clone was observed once. The chain links TRBV10-3 to TRBJ1-1; D is possibly TRBD1 (6 bases). The germline V gene has CDR1 ENHRY and CDR2 SYGVKD. V was trimmed by 2 bases and J by 4 bases, leaving 11 bases between them. This CDR3 has 14 residues. As DNA, the CDR3 is TGTGCCATCAGTGAGGCAGGGGTCAGCACTGAAGCTTTCTTT. Encoded protein: CAISEAGVSTEAFF.

The gene calls are TRBV9 and TRBJ2-2; D gene unclear. The CDR3 totals 15 residues. V lost 0 bases to trimming and J lost 0 bases, with 6 bases between them. CDR1 is SGDLS, CDR2 YYNGEE, per germline. CDR3 DNA sequence: TGTGCCAGCAGCGTAGCAGCGACGAACACCGGGGAGCTGTTTTTT. This translates into CASSVAATNTGELFF.

This clone was seen a few times. The J gene is TRBJ2-1, the V gene TRBV9; TRBD1 is a possible D gene (5 bases). The germline V gene encodes CDR1 SGDLS and CDR2 YYNGEE. V lost 4 bases and J lost 3, with 8 bases in between. This CDR3 region has 13 residues. CDR3 bases: TGTGCCAGCAGCTTCAGGGACTACAATGAGCAGTTCTTC. Translation: CASSFRDYNEQFF.

In its sample, this clone was seen once. The J gene is TRBJ1-5, the V gene TRBV4-2; TRBD1 aligns across 7 bases. This CDR3 contains 14 residues. CDR1 is LGHNA, CDR2 YNFKEQ, per germline. After removal of 4 bases from V and 3 bases from J, the junction contained 3 bases not matched to a gene. CDR3 DNA sequence: TGTGCCAGCAGCCGACAGGGTAACAATCAGCCCCAGCATTTT. Amino acid sequence: CASSRQGNNQPQHF.

The V gene is TRBV12-2, the J gene TRBJ2-1; TRBD2 is the table's D call, not checked against the DNA. TRBV12-2 is designated a pseudogene. This CDR3 contains 17 residues. CDR3 in amino acids: CASRLRGGGTSYNEQFF. The CDR3 region has the DNA TGTGCAAGTCGCTTAAGAGGGGGAGGGACCTCCTACAATGAGCAGTTCTTC.

This clone was counted a few times. The chain joins TRBV30 to TRBJ1-5; D gene ambiguous. V lost 3 bases to trimming and J lost 0 bases, with 9 bases between them. Germline V gene data show CDR1 as GTSNPN and CDR2 as SVGIG (reference sequence). CDR3 length: 14 residues. CDR3 sequence (DNA): TGTGCCTGGAGGGCTGAGGCTAGCAATCAGCCCCAGCATTTT. Protein: CAWRAEASNQPQHF.

CDR3 residues: CASSPGRTDTQYF. CDR3 nucleotide sequence: TGTGCCAGCAGCCCGGGCCGCACAGATACGCAGTATTTT. The chain recombines TRBV11-2 with TRBJ2-3; the D is unclear. The ends were cut back, 5 bases at V and 1 base at J, with 7 bases in the middle. CDR3 length equals 13 residues. Germline V gene lookup returns CDR1 SGHAT and CDR2 FQNNGV. Combining the CDR3 with reference TRBV11-2 and TRBJ2-3 gives the whole variable domain EAGVAQSPRYKIIEKRQSVAFWCNPISGHATLYWYQQILGQGPKLLIQFQNNGVVDDSQLPKDRFSAERLKGVDSTLKIQPAKLEDSAVYLCASSPGRTDTQYFGPGTRLTVL.

This chain joins TRBV5-1 and TRBJ2-1, with unresolved D. In germline, CDR1 is SGHRS, CDR2 YFSETQ. The length of the CDR3 is 13 residues. With 0 bases removed from V and 10 bases from J, the gap between germline ends came to 11 bases. CDR3 nucleotide sequence: TGCGCCAGCAGCTTGGACGCCTTAGGAGAGCAGTTCTTC. As protein: CASSLDALGEQFF.

By frequency in the sample, this clone is medium-sized. This rearrangement joins TRBV6-1 to TRBJ2-1, with 10 bases identical to TRBD2. J gave up 5 bases and V 2 bases, and 3 bases lay outside the gene matches. The CDR3 loop spans 15 amino acids. In germline, CDR1 is MNHNS, CDR2 SASEGT. The CDR3 protein is CASSELAGAHNEQFF. CDR3 DNA sequence: TGTGCCAGCAGTGAACTAGCGGGAGCGCACAATGAGCAGTTCTTC.

CDR3 residues: CASSPSRGNEQFF. The CDR3, as DNA: TGTGCCAGCTCACCAAGTCGGGGCAATGAGCAGTTCTTC. The V and J genes are TRBV18 and TRBJ2-1; perhaps TRBD2 as D (5 bases). Germline CDR1 and CDR2: KGHSH and LQKENI. This CDR3 has 13 residues. Trimming removed 2 bases from V and 6 bases from J, with 8 bases in between. Full variable domain (rest looked up from reference TRBV18 and TRBJ2-1): NAGVMQNPRHLVRRRGQEARLRCSPMKGHSHVYWYRQLPEEGLKFMVYLQKENIIDESGMPKERFSAEFPKEGPSILRIQQVVRGDSAAYFCASSPSRGNEQFFGPGTRLTVL.

By its share, this clone is medium-sized. The chain couples TRBV9 to TRBJ2-1; D is unresolved. Per germline, CDR1 SGDLS and CDR2 YYNGEE. Trimming shortened V by 3 bases and J by 8 bases, and 18 bases separated the two germline ends. This CDR3 comprises 15 residues. Here the CDR3 reads CASSARPLPTDEQFF. The CDR3 nucleotides read TGTGCCAGCAGCGCTCGACCTCTACCTACGGATGAGCAGTTCTTC.

A single count supports this clone. The chain combines TRBV5-4 with TRBJ2-3; D may be TRBD2 (5 bases). Germline CDR1 reads SGHNT; CDR2 reads YYREEE (reference sequence). Trimming took off 4 bases at V and 2 bases at J, with 5 bases between the two ends. This CDR3 contains 12 residues. The CDR3 DNA follows: TGTGCCAGCAGCCGGGACACAGATACGCAGTATTTT. The encoded protein is CASSRDTDTQYF.

This chain connects TRBV19 to TRBJ1-1; 7 bases match TRBD1. The CDR3 contains 16 residues. CDR1 LNHDA and CDR2 SQIVND come from the germline V gene (reference sequence). J lost 1 base, V lost 6 bases, and 11 bases had no gene match. CDR3 bases: TGTGCCAGTAGGCCGACAGGGTACGCAACGAACACTGAAGCTTTCTTT. It codes for CASRPTGYATNTEAFF. The full variable domain, completed using reference TRBV19 and TRBJ1-1, is DGGITQSPKYLFRKEGQNVTLSCEQNLNHDAMYWYRQDPGQGLRLIYYSQIVNDFQKGDIAEGYSVSREKKESFPLTVTSAQKNPTAFYLCASRPTGYATNTEAFFGQGTRLTVV.

The rearrangement joins TRBV19 to TRBJ1-2; the D gene is possibly TRBD1 (5 bases). The V end lost 7 bases, the J end lost 4 bases, and 19 bases lay between the germline ends. Germline loops: CDR1 LNHDA, CDR2 SQIVND (reference sequence). The CDR3 consists of 15 residues. The CDR3 loop is CASTPGTAAGYGYTF. The CDR3 bases are TGTGCCAGTACCCCTGGGACGGCAGCCGGCTATGGCTACACCTTC.

The rearrangement links TRBV28 to TRBJ1-5; possibly TRBD1 for D (6 bases). The CDR3 loop spans 14 amino acids. Germline CDR1 is MDHEN and CDR2 is SYDVKM. The ends were cut back, 6 bases at V and 3 bases at J, with 12 bases in the middle. The CDR3 bases are TGTGCCAGCAGCCTCGACAGGTCCAATCAGCCCCAGCATTTT. Protein product: CASSLDRSNQPQHF.

The chain joins TRBV7-8 to TRBJ2-5; D is perhaps TRBD2 (5 bases). V lost 3 bases and J 3 bases, leaving 14 bases between the germline ends. This CDR3 has 15 residues. Germline assignment: CDR1 SGHVS and CDR2 FQNEAQ. Written as DNA, the CDR3 is TGTGCCAGCAGCTTCTCGGAGGAGCGGAAAGAGACCCAGTACTTC. Translated: CASSFSEERKETQYF. The variable domain in full, with the rest retrieved from reference TRBV7-8 and TRBJ2-5, is GAGVSQSPRYKVAKRGQDVALRCDPISGHVSLFWYQQALGQGPEFLTYFQNEAQLDKSGLPSDRFFAERPEGSVSTLKIQRTQQEDSAVYLCASSFSEERKETQYFGPGTRLLVL.

Only a few counts were recorded for this clone. Other nucleotide sequences in the sample specify the same CDR3. The CDR3 DNA is TGTGCCAGCTCACCAGAAGGGGACGAGCAGTACTTC. As protein: CASSPEGDEQYF. The chain uses TRBV18 and TRBJ2-7, with D tentatively TRBD1 (5 bases). Trimming took off 2 bases at V and 5 bases at J, with 7 bases between the two ends. Germline lookup yields CDR1 KGHSH and CDR2 LQKENI. This CDR3 is 12 amino acids long.

This chain connects TRBV11-3 to TRBJ2-2; 9 nucleotides line up with TRBD2. Trimming cost V 5 bases and J 6 bases; bases outside gene matches: 4. CDR3 size: 14 residues. Germline V gene lookup returns CDR1 SGHNT and CDR2 YENEEA. CDR3 in amino acids: CASSPLAGSGELFF. The CDR3 DNA reads as TGTGCCAGCAGCCCCCTAGCGGGATCCGGGGAGCTGTTTTTT.

The count of this clone is one. The V and J genes are TRBV28 and TRBJ1-5; D gene ambiguous. V lost 7 bases and J 6 bases, leaving 7 bases between the germline ends. There are 11 residues in the CDR3. Germline V gives CDR1 MDHEN, CDR2 SYDVKM. DNA of the CDR3: TGTGCCAGCACCTCCGGTCAGCCCCAGCATTTT. This encodes CASTSGQPQHF.